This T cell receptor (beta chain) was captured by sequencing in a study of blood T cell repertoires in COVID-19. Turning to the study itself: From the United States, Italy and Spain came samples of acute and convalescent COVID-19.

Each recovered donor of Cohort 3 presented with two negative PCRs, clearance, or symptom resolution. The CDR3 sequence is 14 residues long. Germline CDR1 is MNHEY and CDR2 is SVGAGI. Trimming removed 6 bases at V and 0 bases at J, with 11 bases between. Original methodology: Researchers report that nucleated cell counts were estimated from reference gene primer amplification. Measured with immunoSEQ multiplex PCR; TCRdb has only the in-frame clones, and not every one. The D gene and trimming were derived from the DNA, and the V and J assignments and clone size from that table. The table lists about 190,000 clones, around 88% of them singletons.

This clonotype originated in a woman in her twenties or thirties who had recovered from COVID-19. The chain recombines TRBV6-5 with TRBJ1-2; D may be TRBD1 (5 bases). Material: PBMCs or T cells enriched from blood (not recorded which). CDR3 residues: CASRGTGANYGYTF. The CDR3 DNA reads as TGTGCCAGCAGGGGGACGGGGGCTAACTATGGCTACACCTTC.